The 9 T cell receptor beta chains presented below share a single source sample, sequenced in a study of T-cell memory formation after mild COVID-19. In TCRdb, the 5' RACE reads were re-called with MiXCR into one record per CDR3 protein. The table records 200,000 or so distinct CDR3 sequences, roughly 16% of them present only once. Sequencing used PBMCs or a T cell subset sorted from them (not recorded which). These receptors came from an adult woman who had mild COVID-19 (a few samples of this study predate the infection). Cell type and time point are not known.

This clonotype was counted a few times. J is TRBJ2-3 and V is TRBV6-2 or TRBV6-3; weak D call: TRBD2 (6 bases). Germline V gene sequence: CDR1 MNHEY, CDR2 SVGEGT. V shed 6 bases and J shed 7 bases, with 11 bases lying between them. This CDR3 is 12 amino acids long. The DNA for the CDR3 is TGTGCCAGCAGCCCCAGCGGGTATACGCAGTATTTT. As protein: CASSPSGYTQYF.

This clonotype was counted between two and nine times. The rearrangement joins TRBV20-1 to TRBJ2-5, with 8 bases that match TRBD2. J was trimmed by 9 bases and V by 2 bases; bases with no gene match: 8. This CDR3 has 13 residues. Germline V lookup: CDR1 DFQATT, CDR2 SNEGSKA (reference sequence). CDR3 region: CSARFVSGGPQYF. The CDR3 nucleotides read TGCAGTGCTAGATTCGTTTCGGGGGGGCCCCAGTACTTC.

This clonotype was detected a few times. CDR3 DNA: TGCGCCAGCAGCCAAGGACCCAGGTCGCCAGATACGCAGTATTTT. Its protein is CASSQGPRSPDTQYF. This chain uses TRBV4-3 with TRBJ2-3; D remains ambiguous. Trimming took off 1 base at V and 4 bases at J, with 12 bases between the two ends. This CDR3 contains 15 residues. From germline, CDR1 is LGHNA and CDR2 YSLEER.

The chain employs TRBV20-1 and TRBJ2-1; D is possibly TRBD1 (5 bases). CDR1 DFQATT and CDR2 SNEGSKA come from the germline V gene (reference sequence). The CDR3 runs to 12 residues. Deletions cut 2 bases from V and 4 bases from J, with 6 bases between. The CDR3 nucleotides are TGCAGTGCTAGATGGACATACAATGAGCAGTTCTTC. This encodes CSARWTYNEQFF.

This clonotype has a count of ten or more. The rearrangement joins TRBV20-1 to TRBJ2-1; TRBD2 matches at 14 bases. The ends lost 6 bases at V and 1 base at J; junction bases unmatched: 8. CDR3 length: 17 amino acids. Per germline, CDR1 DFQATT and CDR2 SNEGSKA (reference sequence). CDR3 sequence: CSAIGTSGSISYNEQFF. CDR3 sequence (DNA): TGCAGTGCGATCGGGACTAGCGGGAGTATTTCCTACAATGAGCAGTTCTTC.

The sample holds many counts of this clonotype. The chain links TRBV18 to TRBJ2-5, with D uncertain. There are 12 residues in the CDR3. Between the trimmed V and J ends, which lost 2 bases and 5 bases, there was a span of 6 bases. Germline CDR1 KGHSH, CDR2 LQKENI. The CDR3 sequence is CASSPGRETQYF. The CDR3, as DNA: TGTGCCAGCTCACCAGGGCGGGAGACCCAGTACTTC. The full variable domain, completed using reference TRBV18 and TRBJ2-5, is NAGVMQNPRHLVRRRGQEARLRCSPMKGHSHVYWYRQLPEEGLKFMVYLQKENIIDESGMPKERFSAEFPKEGPSILRIQQVVRGDSAAYFCASSPGRETQYFGPGTRLLVL.

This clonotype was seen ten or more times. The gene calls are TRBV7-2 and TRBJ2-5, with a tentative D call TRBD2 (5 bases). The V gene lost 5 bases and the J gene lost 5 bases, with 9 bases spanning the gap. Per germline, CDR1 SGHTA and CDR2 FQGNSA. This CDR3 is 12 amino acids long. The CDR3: CASSVRGETQYF. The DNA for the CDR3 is TGTGCCAGCAGCGTCCGAGGGGAGACCCAGTACTTC.

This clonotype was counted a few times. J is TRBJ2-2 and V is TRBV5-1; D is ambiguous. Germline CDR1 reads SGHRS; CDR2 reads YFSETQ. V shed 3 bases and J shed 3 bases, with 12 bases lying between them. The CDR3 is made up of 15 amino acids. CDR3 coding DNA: TGCGCCAGCAGCTCCTGGACCACAGACACCGGGGAGCTGTTTTTT. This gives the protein CASSSWTTDTGELFF.

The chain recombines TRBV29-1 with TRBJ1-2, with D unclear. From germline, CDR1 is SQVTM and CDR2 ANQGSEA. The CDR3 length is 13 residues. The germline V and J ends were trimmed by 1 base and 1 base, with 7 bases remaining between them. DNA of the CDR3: TGCAGCGTTGAAGTACAGAATAACTATGGCTACACCTTC. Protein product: CSVEVQNNYGYTF.